The 5 T cell receptor beta chains given below trace back to one sample, sequenced in a study of T cells in Graves' hyperthyroidism and ophthalmopathy. Researchers took RNA transcripts and amplified the TCR beta CDR3 regions from them. First-round RT-PCR of the TCR CDR3 relied on the HTBI primer set. TCRdb redid the calling of the multiplex PCR reads with MiXCR, one entry per CDR3 protein. Of approximately 590,000 distinct CDR3 sequences listed, 15% to 17% were seen once; the top ten hold under 8%. Sequenced input: blood. The receptors here all came from a woman aged 25 to 39 with Graves' hyperthyroidism.

This clonotype was recorded a few times. This rearrangement joins TRBV27 to TRBJ2-7, with 9 bases identical to TRBD1. The CDR3 contains 15 residues. Unmatched junction bases numbered 6, after V lost 2 bases and J lost 4 bases. The V gene's germline CDR1 is MNHEY and CDR2 SMNVEV (reference sequence). This chain's CDR3 is CASSLVGQGVYEQYF. The CDR3 coding sequence is TGTGCCAGCAGTTTAGTGGGACAGGGTGTATACGAGCAGTACTTC.

This clonotype was recorded a few times. V and J are TRBV12-3 or TRBV12-4 and TRBJ2-1; 14 bases line up with TRBD2. Trimming cost V 3 bases and J 15 bases; bases outside gene matches: 13. The CDR3 covers 16 residues. The chain's CDR3 is CASSFSTSGRASLAFF. DNA for the CDR3: TGTGCCAGCAGTTTTTCGACTAGCGGGAGGGCCTCTCTGGCGTTCTTC.

This clonotype was seen only a few times. The chain employs TRBV25-1 and TRBJ2-2; TRBD2 agrees at 7 bases. CDR3 size: 15 residues. From germline, CDR1 is MGHDK and CDR2 SYGVNS. With 2 bases clipped from V and 7 bases from J, the junction kept 7 bases outside the gene matches. CDR3 region: CASSETPTGGGELFF. CDR3 DNA sequence: TGTGCCAGCAGTGAAACCCCCACGGGGGGCGGGGAGCTGTTTTTT. Variable domain in full (rest from reference TRBV25-1 and TRBJ2-2): EADIYQTPRYLVIGTGKKITLECSQTMGHDKMYWYQQDPGMELHLIHYSYGVNSTEKGDLSSESTVSRIRTEHFPLTLESARPSHTSQYLCASSETPTGGGELFFGEGSRLTVL.

This clonotype was seen a few times. This chain joins TRBV4-2 and TRBJ2-5, with TRBD2 identical over 8 bases. The CDR3 spans 20 residues. The junction had 19 bases not matched to a gene; V was cut back by 0 bases and J by 4 bases. Germline values: CDR1 LGHNA, CDR2 YNFKEQ. As DNA, the CDR3 is TGTGCCAGCAGCCAAGAAACCAGCGCGGGTACTAGCGGACGGAGAGAGACCCAGTACTTC. Protein sequence: CASSQETSAGTSGRRETQYF.

This clonotype was found many times. The V call is TRBV6-1, the J call TRBJ2-5; TRBD1 aligns across 10 bases. The CDR3 has 13 amino acids. The germline gives CDR1 MNHNS, CDR2 SASEGT. V gave up 10 bases and J gave up 5 bases; unmatched junction bases: 7. CDR3 sequence reads: CATSRDRGETQYF. Here the CDR3 DNA reads TGTGCCACCTCTCGGGACAGGGGTGAGACCCAGTACTTC.